This entry lists 14 T cell receptor beta chains sequenced from one sample in a study of T-cell memory formation after mild COVID-19 (TCRdb year 2021). Library generation was performed with 5' RACE. Sequencing was performed on an Illumina NovaSeq 6000. TCRdb trimmed the raw reads at Q25, called clones with MiXCR and kept productive beta chains. CDR3 protein sequences are deduplicated, and each keeps its most common genes and DNA. The sample records 200,000 to 250,000 distinct CDR3 sequences, approximately 10% of which are singletons. The ten top clones hold approximately 2.8% of the sample. The sample consisted of PBMCs or a T cell subset sorted from them (not recorded which). The receptors derive from a young man who had mild COVID-19 (a few samples of this study predate the infection). The sample titles of this study are shuffled in the database, so cell type and time point are left out; the donor was told from shared clones.

This clonotype was observed a handful of times. This chain connects TRBV3-1 to TRBJ2-3; TRBD2 is a possible D gene (5 bases). This CDR3 comprises 15 residues. Trimming removed 4 bases from V and 2 bases from J, with 13 bases in between. Looked up from germline, CDR1 is LGHDT and CDR2 is YNNKEL (reference sequence). CDR3 sequence (DNA): TGTGCCAGCAGCCCCGCAGGTAGCGCCACAGATACGCAGTATTTT. Translating gives CASSPAGSATDTQYF.

The V gene is TRBV21-1, the J gene TRBJ1-5; the table's D gene call, TRBD1, was not cross checked with the DNA. TRBV21-1 counts as a pseudogene. The CDR3 contains 16 residues. Written as DNA, the CDR3 is TGTGCCAGCAGCAAAGGGCTGGGGGGGTCAAATCAGCCCCAGCATTTT. Amino acid sequence: CASSKGLGGSNQPQHF.

A few counts support this clonotype. This chain uses TRBV5-4 with TRBJ2-4, with a possible D match to TRBD1 (6 bases). V was shortened by 4 bases and J by 8 bases, with 19 bases between the two germline ends. Germline CDR1 SGHNT, CDR2 YYREEE (reference sequence). The CDR3 is 15 amino acids. This CDR3 reads CASSDRSGTFDIQYF. The CDR3 bases are TGTGCCAGCAGCGATCGCTCCGGGACATTTGACATTCAGTACTTC. Full variable domain (outside the CDR3, taken from reference TRBV5-4 and TRBJ2-4): ETGVTQSPTHLIKTRGQQVTLRCSSQSGHNTVSWYQQALGQGPQFIFQYYREEENGRGNFPPRFSGLQFPNYSSELNVNALELDDSALYLCASSDRSGTFDIQYFGAGTRLSVL.

This clonotype turned up a few times. The chain is built from TRBV9 and TRBJ1-5, with TRBD1 matching over 7 bases. CDR1 and CDR2 from the germline V gene are SGDLS and YYNGEE. The V segment lost 7 bases and the J segment 2 bases; nucleotides outside the gene matches: 9. This CDR3 has 15 residues. The DNA of the CDR3 is TGTGCCAGCGCCAGGGGGTTGCAAGGCAATCAGCCCCAGCATTTT. Residues: CASARGLQGNQPQHF.

The V gene is TRBV4-3, the J gene TRBJ2-3; D ambiguous. This CDR3 is built from 16 residues. CDR1 is LGHNA, CDR2 YSLEER, per germline. The germline V and J ends were trimmed by 5 bases and 2 bases, with 17 bases remaining between them. CDR3 sequence reads: CASSDGYGRNTDTQYF. CDR3 nucleotides: TGCGCCAGCAGCGACGGATACGGACGAAACACAGATACGCAGTATTTT.

This clonotype was seen only a few times. V and J are TRBV7-6 and TRBJ2-2; 9 bases match TRBD2. V shed 5 bases, J shed 8 bases, and the junction held 6 bases outside the gene matches. Germline V CDR1 and CDR2: SGHVS, FNYEAQ. The CDR3 runs to 14 residues. CDR3 sequence: CASSPSSGEGELFF. The CDR3 nucleotides read TGTGCCAGCAGCCCGTCTAGCGGGGAGGGGGAGCTGTTTTTT.

The rearrangement links TRBV4-1 to TRBJ1-2; 7 bases align to TRBD1. CDR1 is MGHRA and CDR2 is YSYEKL in the germline V gene. The J segment lost 7 bases and the V segment lost 0 bases, leaving 11 bases of the junction unmatched. The CDR3 loop spans 16 amino acids. CDR3 loop: CASSQEGRQGVGGYTF. Here the CDR3 DNA reads TGCGCCAGCAGCCAAGAAGGTAGACAGGGAGTTGGTGGCTACACCTTC.

This clonotype was seen only a few times. The chain is built from TRBV7-2 and TRBJ1-3, with unresolved D. The CDR3 length is 15 residues. Trimming left V 1 base short and J 0 bases short, with 7 bases between. From germline, CDR1 is SGHTA and CDR2 FQGNSA. CDR3 residues: CASSLVAGSGNTIYF. For the CDR3, the DNA is TGTGCCAGCAGCTTAGTCGCCGGCTCTGGAAACACCATATATTTT.

The V and J genes are TRBV29-1 and TRBJ1-1, with D possibly being TRBD1 (5 bases). The CDR3 spans 14 residues. Germline V gives CDR1 SQVTM, CDR2 ANQGSEA. V shed 3 bases and J shed 0 bases, with 11 bases lying between them. CDR3 amino acids: CSVDRRDVNTEAFF. The CDR3 region has the DNA TGCAGCGTTGACCGGAGGGACGTGAACACTGAAGCTTTCTTT. Full variable domain (remainder filled in from reference TRBV29-1 and TRBJ1-1): SAVISQKPSRDICQRGTSLTIQCQVDSQVTMMFWYRQQPGQSLTLIATANQGSEATYESGFVIDKFPISRPNLTFSTLTVSNMSPEDSSIYLCSVDRRDVNTEAFFGQGTRLTVV.

J is TRBJ1-1 and V is TRBV15; no definite D call. The V gene's germline CDR1 is LNHNV and CDR2 YYDKDF (reference sequence). V was shortened by 5 bases and J by 6 bases, with 16 bases between the two germline ends. The CDR3 loop spans 14 amino acids. The CDR3 loop reads CATSPPGRVSEAFF. CDR3 DNA sequence: TGTGCCACCAGCCCCCCTGGTCGGGTATCTGAAGCTTTCTTT.

This rearrangement joins TRBV18 to TRBJ1-3; 9 nucleotides align to TRBD1. V was clipped by 6 bases and J by 5 bases; unmatched bases: 11. Per germline, CDR1 KGHSH and CDR2 LQKENI. This CDR3 contains 16 residues. The CDR3 DNA is TGTGCCAGCTCTTCTACGGGACAGGGACGAAGAAACACCATATATTTT. Translated, it gives CASSSTGQGRRNTIYF. Full variable domain (missing parts from reference TRBV18 and TRBJ1-3): NAGVMQNPRHLVRRRGQEARLRCSPMKGHSHVYWYRQLPEEGLKFMVYLQKENIIDESGMPKERFSAEFPKEGPSILRIQQVVRGDSAAYFCASSSTGQGRRNTIYFGEGSWLTVV.

The V gene is TRBV7-9, the J gene TRBJ1-1; a possible D gene is TRBD1 (6 bases). There are 15 residues in the CDR3. V lost 5 bases and J 4 bases, leaving 17 bases between the germline ends. CDR1 is SEHNR, CDR2 FQNEAQ, per germline (reference sequence). CDR3 sequence: CASSGWGTGPTEAFF. The CDR3 DNA is TGTGCCAGCAGCGGGTGGGGAACAGGGCCCACTGAAGCTTTCTTT.

CDR3 coding DNA: TGCGCCAGCAGCCCAACGATGGCGGGGGACTATGGCTACACCTTC. Translating it yields CASSPTMAGDYGYTF. The gene calls are TRBV4-3 and TRBJ1-2; a possible D gene is TRBD1 (5 bases). The CDR3 has 15 amino acids. CDR1 is LGHNA, CDR2 YSLEER, per germline. V was shortened by 4 bases and J by 3 bases, with 15 bases between the two germline ends.

A few counts support this clonotype. J is TRBJ1-2 and V is TRBV7-8; unclear D gene. The V end lost 5 bases, the J end lost 6 bases, and 10 bases lay between the germline ends. The CDR3 sequence is 12 residues long. Germline CDR1 reads SGHVS; CDR2 reads FQNEAQ. The CDR3 loop reads CASSLGFDGYTF. The CDR3 bases are TGTGCCAGCAGCCTGGGGTTCGATGGCTACACCTTC.